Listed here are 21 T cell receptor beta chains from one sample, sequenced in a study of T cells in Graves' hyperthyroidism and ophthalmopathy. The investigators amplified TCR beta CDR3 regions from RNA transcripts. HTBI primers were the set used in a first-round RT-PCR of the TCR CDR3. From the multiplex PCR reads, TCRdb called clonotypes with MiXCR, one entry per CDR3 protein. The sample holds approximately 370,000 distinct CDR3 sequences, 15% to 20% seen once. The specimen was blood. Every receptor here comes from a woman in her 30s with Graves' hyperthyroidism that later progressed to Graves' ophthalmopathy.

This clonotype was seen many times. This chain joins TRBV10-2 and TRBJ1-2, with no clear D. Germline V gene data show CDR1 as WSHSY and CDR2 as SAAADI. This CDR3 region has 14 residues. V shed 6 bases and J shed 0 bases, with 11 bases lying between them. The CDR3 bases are TGCGCCAGCAGCGGACTGGAGACTAACTATGGCTACACCTTC. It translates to CASSGLETNYGYTF.

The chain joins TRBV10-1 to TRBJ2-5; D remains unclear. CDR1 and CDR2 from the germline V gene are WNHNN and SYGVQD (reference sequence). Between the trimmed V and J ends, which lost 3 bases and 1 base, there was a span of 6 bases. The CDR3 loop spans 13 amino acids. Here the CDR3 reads CASSDDLQETQYF. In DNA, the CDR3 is TGCGCCAGCAGTGACGACCTCCAAGAGACCCAGTACTTC.

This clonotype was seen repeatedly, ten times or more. The CDR3 is CAWSPTGNQPQHF. The CDR3 bases are TGTGCCTGGAGTCCAACAGGGAATCAGCCCCAGCATTTT. This sequence joins TRBV30 and TRBJ1-5; weak D call: TRBD1 (6 bases). The CDR3 loop spans 13 amino acids. V was pared by 2 bases and J by 4 bases, with 9 bases between. Germline V lookup: CDR1 GTSNPN, CDR2 SVGIG (reference sequence).

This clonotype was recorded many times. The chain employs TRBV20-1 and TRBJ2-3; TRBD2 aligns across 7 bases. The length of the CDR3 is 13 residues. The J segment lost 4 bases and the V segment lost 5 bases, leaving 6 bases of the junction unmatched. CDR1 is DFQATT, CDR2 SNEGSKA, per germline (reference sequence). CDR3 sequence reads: CSARLTSSDTQYF. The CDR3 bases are TGCAGTGCTCGATTGACTAGCTCAGATACGCAGTATTTT.

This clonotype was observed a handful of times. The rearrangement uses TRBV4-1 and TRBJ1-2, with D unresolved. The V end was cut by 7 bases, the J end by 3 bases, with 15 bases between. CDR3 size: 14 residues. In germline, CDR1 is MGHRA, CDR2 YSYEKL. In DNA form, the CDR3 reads TGCGCCAGCACCTCCGTGGAAGGATACTATGGCTACACCTTC. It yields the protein CASTSVEGYYGYTF.

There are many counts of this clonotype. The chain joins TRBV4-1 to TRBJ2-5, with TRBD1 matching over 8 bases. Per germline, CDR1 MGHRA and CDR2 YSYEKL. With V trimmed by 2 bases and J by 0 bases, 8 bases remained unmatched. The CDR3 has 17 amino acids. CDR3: CASSQNPRDRNQETQYF. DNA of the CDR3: TGCGCCAGCAGCCAAAACCCACGGGACAGGAACCAAGAGACCCAGTACTTC.

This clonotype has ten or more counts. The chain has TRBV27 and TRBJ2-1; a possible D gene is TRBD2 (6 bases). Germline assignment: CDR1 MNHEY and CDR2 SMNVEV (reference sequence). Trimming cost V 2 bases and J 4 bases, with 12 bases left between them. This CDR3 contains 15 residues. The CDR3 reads CASSLAGPGYNEQFF. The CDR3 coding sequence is TGTGCCAGCAGTTTAGCGGGACCTGGGTACAATGAGCAGTTCTTC.

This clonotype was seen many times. The CDR3 DNA is TGTGCCAGCACCGAAGAGAACACCGGGGAGCTGTTTTTT. Protein product: CASTEENTGELFF. V is TRBV6-1 and J is TRBJ2-2; D is undetermined. This CDR3 has 13 residues. Germline values: CDR1 MNHNS, CDR2 SASEGT. V was trimmed by 7 bases and J by 1 base, leaving 7 bases between them.

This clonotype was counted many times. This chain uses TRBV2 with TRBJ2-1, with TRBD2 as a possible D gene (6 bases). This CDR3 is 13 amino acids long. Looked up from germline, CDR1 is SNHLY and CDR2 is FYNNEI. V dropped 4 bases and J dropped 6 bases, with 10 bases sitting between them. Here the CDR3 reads CASSVLAVNEQFF. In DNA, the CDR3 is TGTGCCAGCAGTGTATTAGCGGTCAATGAGCAGTTCTTC.

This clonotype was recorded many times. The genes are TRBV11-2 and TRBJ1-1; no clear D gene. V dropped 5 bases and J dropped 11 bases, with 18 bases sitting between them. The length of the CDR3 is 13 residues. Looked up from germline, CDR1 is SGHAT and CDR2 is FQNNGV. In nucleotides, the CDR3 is TGTGCCAGCAGCCCAGGAGCACGAACCCCCGCTTTCTTT. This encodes CASSPGARTPAFF.

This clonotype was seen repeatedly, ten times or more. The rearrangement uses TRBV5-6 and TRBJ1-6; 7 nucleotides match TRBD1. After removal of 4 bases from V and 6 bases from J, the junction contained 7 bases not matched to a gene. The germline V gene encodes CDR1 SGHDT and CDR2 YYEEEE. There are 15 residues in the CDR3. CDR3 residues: CASSREGGRNSPLHF. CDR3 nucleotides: TGTGCCAGCAGCCGGGAAGGGGGCCGTAATTCACCCCTCCACTTT. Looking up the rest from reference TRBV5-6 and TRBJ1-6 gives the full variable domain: DAGVTQSPTHLIKTRGQQVTLRCSPKSGHDTVSWYQQALGQGPQFIFQYYEEEERQRGNFPDRFSGHQFPNYSSELNVNALLLGDSALYLCASSREGGRNSPLHFGNGTRLTVT.

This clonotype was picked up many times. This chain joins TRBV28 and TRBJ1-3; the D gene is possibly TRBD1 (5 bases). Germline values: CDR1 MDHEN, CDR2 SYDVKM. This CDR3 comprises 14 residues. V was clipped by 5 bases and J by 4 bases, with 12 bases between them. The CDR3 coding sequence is TGTGCCAGCAGTCCGCGGGGGACGGGAAACACCATATATTTT. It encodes CASSPRGTGNTIYF.

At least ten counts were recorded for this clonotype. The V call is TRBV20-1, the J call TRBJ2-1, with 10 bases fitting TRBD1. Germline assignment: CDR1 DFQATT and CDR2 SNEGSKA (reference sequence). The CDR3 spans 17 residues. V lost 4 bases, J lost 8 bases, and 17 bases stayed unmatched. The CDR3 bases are TGCAGTGCTACAGACCGGGACAGGGGTATTACCCGTGATGAGCAGTTCTTC. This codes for CSATDRDRGITRDEQFF.

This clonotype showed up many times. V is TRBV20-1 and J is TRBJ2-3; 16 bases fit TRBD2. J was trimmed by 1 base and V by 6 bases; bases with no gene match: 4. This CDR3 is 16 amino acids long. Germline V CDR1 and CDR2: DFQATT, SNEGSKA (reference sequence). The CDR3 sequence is CSAGTSGRAGTDTQYF. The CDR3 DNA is TGCAGTGCCGGGACTAGCGGGAGGGCCGGCACAGATACGCAGTATTTT.

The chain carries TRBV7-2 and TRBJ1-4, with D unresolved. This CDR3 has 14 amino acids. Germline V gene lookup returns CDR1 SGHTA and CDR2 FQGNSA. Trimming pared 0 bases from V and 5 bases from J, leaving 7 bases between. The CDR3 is CASSLAVRNEKLFF. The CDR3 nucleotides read TGTGCCAGCAGCTTAGCGGTGAGGAATGAAAAACTGTTTTTT.

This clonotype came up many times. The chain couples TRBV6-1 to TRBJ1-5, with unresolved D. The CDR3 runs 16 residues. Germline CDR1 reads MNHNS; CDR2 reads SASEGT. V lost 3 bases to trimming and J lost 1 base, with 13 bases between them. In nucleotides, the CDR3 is TGTGCCAGCAGTGATTTAGGGTTTAGGAGCAATCAGCCCCAGCATTTT. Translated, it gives CASSDLGFRSNQPQHF.

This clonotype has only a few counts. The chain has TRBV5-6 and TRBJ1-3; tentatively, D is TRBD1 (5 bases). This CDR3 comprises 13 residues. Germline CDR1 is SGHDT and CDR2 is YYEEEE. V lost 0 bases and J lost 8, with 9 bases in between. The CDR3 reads CASSLGQGDTIYF. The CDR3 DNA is TGTGCCAGCAGCTTGGGCCAGGGAGACACCATATATTTT.

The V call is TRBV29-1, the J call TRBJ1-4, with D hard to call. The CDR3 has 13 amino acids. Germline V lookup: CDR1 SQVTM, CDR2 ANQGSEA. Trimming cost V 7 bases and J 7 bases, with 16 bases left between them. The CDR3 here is CSGWERRSEKLFF. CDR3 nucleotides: TGCAGCGGATGGGAGCGGAGAAGTGAAAAACTGTTTTTT.

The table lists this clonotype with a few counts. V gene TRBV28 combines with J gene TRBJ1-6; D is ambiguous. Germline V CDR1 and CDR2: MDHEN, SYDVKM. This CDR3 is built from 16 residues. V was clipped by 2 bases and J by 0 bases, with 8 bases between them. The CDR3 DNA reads TGTGCCAGCAGTTTAGTGGAAATCTCCTATAATTCACCCCTCCACTTT. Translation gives CASSLVEISYNSPLHF.

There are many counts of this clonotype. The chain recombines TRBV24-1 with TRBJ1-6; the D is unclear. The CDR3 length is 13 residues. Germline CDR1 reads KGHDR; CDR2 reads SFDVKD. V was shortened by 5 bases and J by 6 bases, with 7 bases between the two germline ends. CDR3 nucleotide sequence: TGTGCCACCAGTGCGGCGGCTAATTCACCCCTCCACTTT. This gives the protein CATSAAANSPLHF.

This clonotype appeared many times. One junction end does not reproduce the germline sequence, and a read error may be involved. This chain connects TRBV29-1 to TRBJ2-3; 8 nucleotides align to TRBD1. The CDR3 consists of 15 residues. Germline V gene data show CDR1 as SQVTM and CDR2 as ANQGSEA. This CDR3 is CSVEDGDRGTDTQYF. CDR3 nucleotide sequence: TGCAGCGTGGAAGACGGCGACAGGGGAACAGATACGCAGTATTTT.